This TCR beta chain was recovered during a study of shared clonotypes between healthy human individuals (dated by TCRdb to about 2020). Broadly, across the study: A couple of women and a few men aged 18 to 49 years were included in the cohort. For each donor, CD4 naive and CD4 memory were each given three plates, CD8 naive was given two plates, and CD8 memory was given one plate. To estimate repertoire size and how much clonotypes are shared between individuals, the study performed deep sequencing of blood TCR repertoires from 4 to 6 healthy adults. Different laboratories and diverse techniques were used to prepare libraries and sequence TCR repertoires, to increase sequencing depth and limit assay-specific biases. Each donor's leukapheresis produced roughly between about 0.8 and 8.9 billion PBMCs.

General findings and caveats noted by the study authors: Even with the large sequencing depth, rarefaction of the sorted-subset datasets indicated that sequencing was incomplete. Across a handful of donors, about 5% of naive CD4, approximately 3.6% of naive CD8, under 2.5% of memory CD4, and approximately 0.4% of memory CD8 clonotypes were shared. Naive subsets generally had larger estimated clonotype richness than memory subsets did. Sampling was restricted to blood, and TCR repertoires in tissues likely differ from the TCR repertoires found in blood. Based on pairwise subsampling, the degree of clonotype sharing among donors was expected to be affected by sequencing depth. Higher generation probabilities were observed for clonotypes shared by all four sorted-subset donors than for non-shared clonotypes. The genetic and exposure-history diversity represented was limited by the small number of donors.

CD8 naive samples consisted of CD45RO-negative cells that were positively selected for CCR7, yielding a CD45RA+CCR7+ population without TemRA cells. The donors were healthy, HIV-negative adults who had no recently reported acute infections or vaccinations. Every donor was a Caucasian adult living in Nashville, Tennessee, USA. Blood was obtained by leukapheresis, after which PBMCs were separated by Ficoll-Histopaque density gradient centrifugation and cryopreserved in liquid nitrogen vapor phase. Analytical flow cytometry was used to check the purity and quantity of every magnetically sorted T cell population. From each sorted fraction, genomic DNA was isolated and quantified by UV absorbance on a Nanodrop 2000c. Points on this clone: Its antigen is not yet known. One base away there is no much larger clone; base qualities are not given.

TCR CDR3 regions were amplified from genomic DNA by multiplex PCR using the deep immunoSEQ assay. Genomic DNA extracted from each cell subset was distributed evenly over all wells of several immunoSEQ 96-well plates, and each plate served as one replicate. For sorted subsets, around 200 ng genomic DNA, equal to 25,000 to 35,000 T cell genomes, was loaded into each replicate PCR. The purified libraries were quantified using a Qubit 3.0 fluorometer, sized with a Bioanalyzer 2100, and then quantified again using the KAPA Library Quantification kit. A separate single-read 150-cycle Illumina NextSeq 550 flow cell was used to sequence each immunoSEQ 96-well plate. In the authors' own workflow: Because the immunoSEQ output held only junctional sequences and lacked quality scores, the filtering could not match the filtering applied to full-length reads. Sequences were annotated with PyIR, a Python wrapper for IgBLAST v1.9, and V/J genes and CDR3 were assigned using IMGT germline references. Reads were filtered out if the reads had weak V/J assignments (E-value above 1e-6), no CDR3, stop codons, out-of-frame junctions, or ambiguous translated residues. V3J clonotypes were defined as sequences sharing an identical inferred V gene, J gene, and CDR3 amino acid sequence. The percentage overlap between two repertoires was calculated by dividing the number of shared unique clonotypes by the size of the smaller repertoire. Repertoire richness was assessed with RTK rarefaction, the Chao1 estimator, and Recon v2.1 estimates of unobserved clonotypes. For all TCRbeta clonotypes obtained by the gDNA method from a few donors, generation probabilities were computed with OLGA. The clones in this table, taken by TCRdb from immuneACCESS, are in-frame only. Not every clone is retained; where verified, under half of the shortfall comes from an unresolved V gene, and the cause of the rest is unknown. The D gene and trimming were derived from the DNA, and the V and J assignments and clone size from that table. The sample includes about 2 million clones, with about 94% observed a single time. 0.85% to 1.2% of the sample is in the top ten clones.

The germline V gene encodes CDR1 MNHEY and CDR2 SMNVEV (reference sequence). The trim is 6 bases for V and 5 bases for J, with a gap of 11 bases between the germline ends. The CDR3, from cysteine to phenylalanine, totals 12 residues. Only the CDR3 DNA stays, 36 bases, in frame from base 1. The TCR sequence derives from a man in his late teens or twenties in good health. The material sequenced was naive CD8+ T cells sorted from blood. This sample's cell subset or site label indicates: CD45RA+CCR7+. The rearrangement combines TRBV27 with TRBJ2-7, with no confident D gene call. The bases read TGTGCCAGCAGCCCCGGACGAGACGAGCAGTACTTC. The translation is CASSPGRDEQYF.